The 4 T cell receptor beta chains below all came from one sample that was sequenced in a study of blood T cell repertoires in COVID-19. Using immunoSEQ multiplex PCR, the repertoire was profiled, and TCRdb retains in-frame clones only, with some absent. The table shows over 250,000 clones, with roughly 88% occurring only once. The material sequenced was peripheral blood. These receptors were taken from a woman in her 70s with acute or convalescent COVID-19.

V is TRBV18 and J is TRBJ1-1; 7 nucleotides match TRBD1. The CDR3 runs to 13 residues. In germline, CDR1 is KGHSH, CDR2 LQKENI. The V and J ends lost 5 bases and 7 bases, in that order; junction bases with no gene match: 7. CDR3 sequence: CASSSKQGLEAFF. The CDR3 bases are TGTGCCAGCTCATCCAAACAGGGGCTTGAAGCTTTCTTT.

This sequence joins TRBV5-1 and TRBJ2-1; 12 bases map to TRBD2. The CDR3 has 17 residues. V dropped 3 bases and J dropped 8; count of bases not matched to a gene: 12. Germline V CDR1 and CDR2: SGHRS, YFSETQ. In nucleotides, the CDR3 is TGCGCCAGCAGCTCCTCTAGCGGGGGGGCGAACCGCCATGAGCAGTTCTTC. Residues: CASSSSSGGANRHEQFF. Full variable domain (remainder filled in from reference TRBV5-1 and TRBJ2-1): KAGVTQTPRYLIKTRGQQVTLSCSPISGHRSVSWYQQTPGQGLQFLFEYFSETQRNKGNFPGRFSGRQFSNSRSEMNVSTLELGDSALYLCASSSSSGGANRHEQFFGPGTRLTVL.

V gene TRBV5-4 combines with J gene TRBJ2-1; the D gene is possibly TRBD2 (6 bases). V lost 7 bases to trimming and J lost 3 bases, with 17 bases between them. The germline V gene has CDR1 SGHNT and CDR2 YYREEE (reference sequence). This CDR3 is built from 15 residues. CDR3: CASGSLAGSYNEQFF. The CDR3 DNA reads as TGTGCCAGCGGATCGTTGGCGGGGAGCTACAATGAGCAGTTCTTC.

CDR3 bases: TGTGCCATCAGTGACACAGGGGACGATCAGCCCCAGCATTTT. This encodes CAISDTGDDQPQHF. The chain joins TRBV10-3 to TRBJ1-5, with 7 bases lining up with TRBD1. The V segment lost 3 bases and the J segment 5 bases; nucleotides outside the gene matches: 4. Per germline, CDR1 ENHRY and CDR2 SYGVKD. This CDR3 is built from 14 residues.